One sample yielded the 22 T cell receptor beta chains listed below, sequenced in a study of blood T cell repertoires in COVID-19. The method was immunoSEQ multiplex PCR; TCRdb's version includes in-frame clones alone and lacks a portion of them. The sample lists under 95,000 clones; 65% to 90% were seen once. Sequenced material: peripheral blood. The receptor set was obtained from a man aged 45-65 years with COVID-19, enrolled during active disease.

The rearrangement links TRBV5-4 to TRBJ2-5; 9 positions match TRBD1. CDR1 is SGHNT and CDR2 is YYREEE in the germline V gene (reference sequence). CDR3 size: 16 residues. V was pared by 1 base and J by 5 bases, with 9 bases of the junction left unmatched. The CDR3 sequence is CASSLRGTGFTETQYF. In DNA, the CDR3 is TGTGCCAGCAGCTTGAGAGGGACAGGGTTTACGGAGACCCAGTACTTC.

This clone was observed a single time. For the CDR3, the DNA is TGCGCCAGCAGCCAAACGACAGGGGGCTCCTACAATGAGCAGTTCTTC. Protein product: CASSQTTGGSYNEQFF. The V call is TRBV4-1, the J call TRBJ2-1, with 9 bases identical to TRBD1. The CDR3 has 16 amino acids. Losses at the gene ends were 2 bases for V and 0 bases for J; bases not matched to a gene: 2. CDR1 and CDR2 (germline): MGHRA, YSYEKL.

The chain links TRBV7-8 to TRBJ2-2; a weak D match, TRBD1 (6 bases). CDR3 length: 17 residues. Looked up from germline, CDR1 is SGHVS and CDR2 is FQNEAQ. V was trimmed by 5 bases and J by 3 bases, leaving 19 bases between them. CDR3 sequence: CASSRTGIVSYTGELFF. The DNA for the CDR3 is TGTGCCAGCAGCCGAACAGGGATTGTCAGTTACACCGGGGAGCTGTTTTTT.

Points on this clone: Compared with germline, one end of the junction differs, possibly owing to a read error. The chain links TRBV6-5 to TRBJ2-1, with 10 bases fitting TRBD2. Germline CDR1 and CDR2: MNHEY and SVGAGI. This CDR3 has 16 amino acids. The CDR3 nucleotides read TGTGCCAGCAGTTACTCGACAGGTTCCAGCGGGAGGGCCCCGGTCTTC. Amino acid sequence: CASSYSTGSSGRAPVF.

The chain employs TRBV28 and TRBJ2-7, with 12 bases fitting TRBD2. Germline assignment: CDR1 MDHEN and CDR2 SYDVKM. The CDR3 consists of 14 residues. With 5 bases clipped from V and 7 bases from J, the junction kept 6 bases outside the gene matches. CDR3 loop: CASSRRLAGDEQYF. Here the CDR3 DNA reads TGTGCCAGCAGTCGGCGACTAGCGGGAGATGAGCAGTACTTC.

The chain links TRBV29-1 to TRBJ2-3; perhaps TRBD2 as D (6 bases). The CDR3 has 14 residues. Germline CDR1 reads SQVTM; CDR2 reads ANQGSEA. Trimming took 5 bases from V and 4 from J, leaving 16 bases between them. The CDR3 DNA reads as TGCAGCGTTTTTCTGGAGGGGATCGCAGATACGCAGTATTTT. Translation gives CSVFLEGIADTQYF.

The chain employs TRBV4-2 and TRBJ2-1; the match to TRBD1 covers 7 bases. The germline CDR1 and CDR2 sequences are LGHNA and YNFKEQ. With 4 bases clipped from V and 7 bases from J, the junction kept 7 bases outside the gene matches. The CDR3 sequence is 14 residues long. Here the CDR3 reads CASSRTTGRNEQFF. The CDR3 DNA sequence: TGTGCCAGCAGCCGAACGACAGGGCGGAATGAGCAGTTCTTC.

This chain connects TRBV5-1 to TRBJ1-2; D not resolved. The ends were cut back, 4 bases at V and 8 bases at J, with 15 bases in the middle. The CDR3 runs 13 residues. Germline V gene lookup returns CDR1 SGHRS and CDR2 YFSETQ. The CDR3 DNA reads TGCGCCAGCAGCCCCTCGGGGATTGGCGGCTACACCTTC. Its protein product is CASSPSGIGGYTF.

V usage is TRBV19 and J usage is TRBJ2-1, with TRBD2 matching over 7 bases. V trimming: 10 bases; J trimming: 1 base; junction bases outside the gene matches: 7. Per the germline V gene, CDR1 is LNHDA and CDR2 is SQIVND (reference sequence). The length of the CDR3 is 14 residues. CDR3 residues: CATRGAGSYNEQFF. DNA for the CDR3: TGTGCCACCCGGGGAGCGGGATCCTACAATGAGCAGTTCTTC. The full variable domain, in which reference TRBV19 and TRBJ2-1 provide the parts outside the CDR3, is DGGITQSPKYLFRKEGQNVTLSCEQNLNHDAMYWYRQDPGQGLRLIYYSQIVNDFQKGDIAEGYSVSREKKESFPLTVTSAQKNPTAFYLCATRGAGSYNEQFFGPGTRLTVL.

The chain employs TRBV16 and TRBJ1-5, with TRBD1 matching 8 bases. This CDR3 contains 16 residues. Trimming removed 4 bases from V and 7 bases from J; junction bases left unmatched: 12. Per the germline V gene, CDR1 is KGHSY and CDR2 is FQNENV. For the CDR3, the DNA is TGTGCCAGCAGCCCTCTTTCGGCACAGGGGGAACAGCCCCAGCATTTT. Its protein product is CASSPLSAQGEQPQHF.

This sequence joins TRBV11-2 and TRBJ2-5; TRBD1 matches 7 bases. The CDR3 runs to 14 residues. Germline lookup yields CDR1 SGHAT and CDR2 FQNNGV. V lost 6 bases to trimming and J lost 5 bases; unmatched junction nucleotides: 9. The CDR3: CASRLTGVWETQYF. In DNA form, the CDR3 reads TGTGCCAGCAGGTTAACAGGGGTGTGGGAGACCCAGTACTTC.

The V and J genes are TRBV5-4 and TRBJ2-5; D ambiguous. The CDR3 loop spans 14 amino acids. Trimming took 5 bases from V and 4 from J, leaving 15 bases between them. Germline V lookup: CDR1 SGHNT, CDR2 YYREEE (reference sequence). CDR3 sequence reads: CASRLDATGETQYF. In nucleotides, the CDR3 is TGTGCCAGCAGACTTGATGCCACGGGAGAGACCCAGTACTTC.

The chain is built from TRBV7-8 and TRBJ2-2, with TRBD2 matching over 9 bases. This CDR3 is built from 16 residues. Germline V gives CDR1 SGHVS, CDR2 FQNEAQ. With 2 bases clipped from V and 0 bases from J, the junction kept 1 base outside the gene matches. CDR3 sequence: CASSLRTSANTGELFF. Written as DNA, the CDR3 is TGTGCCAGCAGCTTAAGGACTAGCGCGAACACCGGGGAGCTGTTTTTT.

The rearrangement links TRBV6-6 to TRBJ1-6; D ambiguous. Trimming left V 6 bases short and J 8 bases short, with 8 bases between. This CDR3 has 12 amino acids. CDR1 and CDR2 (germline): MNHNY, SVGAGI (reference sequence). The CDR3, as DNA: TGTGCCAGCAGGATCGGGGATTCACCCCTCCACTTT. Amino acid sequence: CASRIGDSPLHF.

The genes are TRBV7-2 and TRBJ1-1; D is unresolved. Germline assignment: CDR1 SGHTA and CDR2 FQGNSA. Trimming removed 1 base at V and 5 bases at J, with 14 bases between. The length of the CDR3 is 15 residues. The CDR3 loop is CASSLEGRRDTEAFF. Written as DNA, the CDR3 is TGTGCCAGCAGCTTAGAGGGCAGGAGGGATACTGAAGCTTTCTTT.

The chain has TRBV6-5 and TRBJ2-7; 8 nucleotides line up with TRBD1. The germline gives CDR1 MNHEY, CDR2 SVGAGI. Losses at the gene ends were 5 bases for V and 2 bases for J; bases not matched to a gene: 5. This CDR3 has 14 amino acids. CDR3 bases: TGTGCCAGCAGTCCGACAGGGGTGACCTACGAGCAGTACTTC. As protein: CASSPTGVTYEQYF.

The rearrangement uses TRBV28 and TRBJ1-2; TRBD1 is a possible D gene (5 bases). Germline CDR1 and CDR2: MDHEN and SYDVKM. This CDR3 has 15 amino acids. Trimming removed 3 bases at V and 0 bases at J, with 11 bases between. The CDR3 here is CASSFTAGPNYGYTF. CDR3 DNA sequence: TGTGCCAGCAGTTTCACGGCAGGGCCTAACTATGGCTACACCTTC.

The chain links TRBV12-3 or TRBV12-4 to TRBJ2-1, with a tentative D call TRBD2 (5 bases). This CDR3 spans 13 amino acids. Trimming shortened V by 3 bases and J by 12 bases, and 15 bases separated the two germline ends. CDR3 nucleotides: TGTGCCAGCAGTTTCGACTTCCTAGGGAGGCAGTTCTTC. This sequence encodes CASSFDFLGRQFF.

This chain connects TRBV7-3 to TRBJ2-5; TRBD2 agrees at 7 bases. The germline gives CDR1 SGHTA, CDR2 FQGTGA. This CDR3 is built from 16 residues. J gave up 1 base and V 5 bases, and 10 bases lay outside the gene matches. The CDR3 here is CASSRSGRAGQETQYF. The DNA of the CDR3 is TGTGCCAGCAGCCGCTCAGGGAGGGCGGGCCAAGAGACCCAGTACTTC.

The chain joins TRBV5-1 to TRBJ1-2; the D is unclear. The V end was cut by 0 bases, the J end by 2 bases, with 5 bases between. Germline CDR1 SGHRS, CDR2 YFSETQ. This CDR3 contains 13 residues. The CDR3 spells CASSLGGNYGYTF. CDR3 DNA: TGCGCCAGCAGCTTGGGAGGAAACTATGGCTACACCTTC.

In DNA form, the CDR3 reads TGTGCCAGCAGTGAAAACAGGGGAGAGACCCAGTACTTC. This codes for CASSENRGETQYF. This sequence joins TRBV2 and TRBJ2-5; 7 bases are a match to TRBD1. The trim removed 2 bases at V and 4 bases at J, leaving 1 base unmatched. This CDR3 has 13 residues. Germline loops: CDR1 SNHLY, CDR2 FYNNEI. The full variable domain, in which reference TRBV2 and TRBJ2-5 provide the parts outside the CDR3, is EPEVTQTPSHQVTQMGQEVILRCVPISNHLYFYWYRQILGQKVEFLVSFYNNEISEKSEIFDDQFSVERPDGSNFTLKIRSTKLEDSAMYFCASSENRGETQYFGPGTRLLVL.

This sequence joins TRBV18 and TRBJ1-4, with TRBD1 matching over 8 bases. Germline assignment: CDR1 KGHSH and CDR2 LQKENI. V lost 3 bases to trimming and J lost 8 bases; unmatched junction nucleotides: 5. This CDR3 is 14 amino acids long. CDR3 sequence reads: CASSPNRGSEKLFF. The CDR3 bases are TGTGCCAGCTCACCCAACAGGGGGTCGGAAAAACTGTTTTTT.